This passage covers 14 T cell receptor beta chains from one sample sequenced in a study of blood T cell repertoires in COVID-19. TCRdb's table, derived via immunoSEQ multiplex PCR, lists solely in-frame clones and lacks some. The table lists around 120,000 clones, 87% of them singletons. Material: peripheral blood. The receptors stem from a human donor in a cohort sampled during active COVID-19.

The rearrangement links TRBV18 to TRBJ1-6; D might be TRBD1 (6 bases). CDR1 and CDR2 (germline): KGHSH, LQKENI. V gave up 2 bases and J gave up 9 bases, with 14 bases separating them. The CDR3 totals 15 residues. This CDR3 is CASSPGGAGGSPLHF. CDR3 DNA sequence: TGTGCCAGCTCACCAGGGGGGGCAGGTGGTTCACCCCTCCACTTT.

The chain employs TRBV7-3 and TRBJ1-1; D might be TRBD1 (5 bases). The V gene lost 1 base and the J gene lost 1 base, with 10 bases spanning the gap. The V gene's germline CDR1 is SGHTA and CDR2 FQGTGA. This CDR3 spans 15 amino acids. CDR3 sequence: CASSLNGQGNTEAFF. The CDR3 nucleotides read TGTGCCAGCAGCTTAAACGGTCAGGGGAACACTGAAGCTTTCTTT.

The chain couples TRBV7-8 to TRBJ2-3; TRBD2 is a possible D gene (7 bases). Deletions cut 5 bases from V and 6 bases from J, with 21 bases between. CDR1 is SGHVS, CDR2 FQNEAQ, per germline. The CDR3 has 16 residues. The CDR3 DNA follows: TGTGCCAGCAGCCCCACCATAAAGGGGGGGCCGGATACGCAGTATTTT. Residues: CASSPTIKGGPDTQYF.

V usage is TRBV6-1 and J usage is TRBJ1-2, with no clear D. The germline CDR1 and CDR2 sequences are MNHNS and SASEGT. Deletions cut 0 bases from V and 4 bases from J, with 15 bases between. The length of the CDR3 is 16 residues. CDR3 in DNA: TGTGCCAGCAGTGAAGCGTCGAGAGATCCTTTCTATGGCTACACCTTC. It codes for CASSEASRDPFYGYTF.

The rearrangement joins TRBV10-3 to TRBJ2-3, with 10 bases matching TRBD2. This CDR3 is built from 15 residues. Germline CDR1 is ENHRY and CDR2 is SYGVKD. Germline trimming cut 4 bases from V and 1 base from J; bases unmatched to any gene: 2. The CDR3 sequence: CAISGGTSGTDTQYF. In DNA, the CDR3 is TGTGCCATCAGTGGGGGGACTAGCGGCACAGATACGCAGTATTTT.

The chain combines TRBV11-2 with TRBJ2-7; the match to TRBD1 covers 8 bases. The CDR3 is made up of 16 amino acids. J was trimmed by 2 bases and V by 3 bases; bases with no gene match: 9. Germline V gene data show CDR1 as SGHAT and CDR2 as FQNNGV. CDR3 DNA: TGTGCCAGCAGCTTGCATTTCCTGACAGGGGCCTACGAGCAGTACTTC. It yields the protein CASSLHFLTGAYEQYF.

The V gene is TRBV30, the J gene TRBJ1-2; possibly TRBD1 for D (6 bases). The V gene lost 0 bases and the J gene lost 6 bases, with 11 bases spanning the gap. This CDR3 is 13 amino acids long. The germline CDR1 and CDR2 sequences are GTSNPN and SVGIG (reference sequence). The CDR3 nucleotides read TGTGCCTGGAGTGTACGGGGGGCTAATGGCTACACCTTC. Amino acids: CAWSVRGANGYTF.

The chain carries TRBV5-1 and TRBJ1-2; TRBD1 aligns across 7 bases. V lost 4 bases, J lost 5 bases, and 11 bases stayed unmatched. CDR1 and CDR2 from the germline V gene are SGHRS and YFSETQ. The CDR3 covers 15 residues. The CDR3 loop reads CASSLNPGTAYGYTF. Written as DNA, the CDR3 is TGCGCCAGCAGCCTGAACCCCGGGACAGCTTATGGCTACACCTTC.

The chain recombines TRBV5-1 with TRBJ2-5, with TRBD2 matching over 9 bases. Trimming took 5 bases from V and 1 from J; bases not matched to a gene: 6. The germline CDR1 and CDR2 sequences are SGHRS and YFSETQ. CDR3 length: 15 residues. The DNA for the CDR3 is TGCGCCAGCAGACCGGGACTAGCTCGCCAAGAGACCCAGTACTTC. Its translation is CASRPGLARQETQYF.

The gene calls are TRBV28 and TRBJ1-4; D is perhaps TRBD1 (5 bases). Trimming took 5 bases from V and 8 from J, leaving 12 bases between them. Germline-derived CDR1 and CDR2 are MDHEN and SYDVKM. The CDR3 is made up of 13 amino acids. The CDR3 protein is CASSPQVFEKLFF. The DNA for the CDR3 is TGTGCCAGCAGTCCACAGGTCTTCGAAAAACTGTTTTTT. Complete variable domain (other parts from reference TRBV28 and TRBJ1-4): DVKVTQSSRYLVKRTGEKVFLECVQDMDHENMFWYRQDPGLGLRLIYFSYDVKMKEKGDIPEGYSVSREKKERFSLILESASTNQTSMYLCASSPQVFEKLFFGSGTQLSVL.

The chain has TRBV11-3 and TRBJ1-4, with 9 bases fitting TRBD1. V lost 6 bases, J lost 7 bases, and 6 bases stayed unmatched. Germline V gene sequence: CDR1 SGHNT, CDR2 YENEEA. CDR3 length equals 14 residues. CDR3 sequence: CASRRQGETEKLFF. CDR3 bases: TGTGCCAGCAGAAGACAGGGGGAGACTGAAAAACTGTTTTTT.

The V gene is TRBV7-9, the J gene TRBJ1-6; weak D call: TRBD1 (5 bases). Germline V gene lookup returns CDR1 SEHNR and CDR2 FQNEAQ (reference sequence). Between the trimmed V and J ends, which lost 5 bases and 9 bases, there was a span of 8 bases. The CDR3 has 12 amino acids. The CDR3 is CASSHDSSPLHF. The CDR3 coding sequence is TGTGCCAGCAGCCATGACAGTTCACCCCTCCACTTT.

This chain links TRBV25-1 with TRBJ2-5, with 11 bases aligning to TRBD2. Trimming at V came to 3 bases and at J to 5 bases, leaving 5 bases not matched to a gene. The length of the CDR3 is 15 residues. Germline V gene lookup returns CDR1 MGHDK and CDR2 SYGVNS. CDR3 amino acids: CASSDLAGGRETQYF. In nucleotides, the CDR3 is TGTGCCAGCAGTGACTTAGCGGGGGGGCGGGAGACCCAGTACTTC.

The rearrangement uses TRBV5-1 and TRBJ1-2; 8 positions match TRBD1. This CDR3 region has 14 residues. The V and J ends lost 2 bases and 7 bases, in that order; junction bases with no gene match: 7. CDR1 and CDR2 from the germline V gene are SGHRS and YFSETQ. The CDR3 reads CASSFMTGEGGYTF. CDR3 DNA sequence: TGCGCCAGCAGCTTTATGACAGGGGAAGGTGGCTACACCTTC.